Presented here are 22 T cell receptor beta chains from one specimen sequenced in a study of blood T cell repertoires in COVID-19. Profiling relied on immunoSEQ multiplex PCR, and the TCRdb table lists in-frame clones only, not all of them. The sample yields 40,000 to 55,000 clones, approximately 78% seen once. What was sequenced was PBMCs or T cells enriched from blood (not recorded which). The receptors here all came from a woman in her forties or fifties with acute COVID-19.

CDR3 nucleotides: TGTGCCAGCACCGCAGGGGAGAGGGAGAAACTGTTTTTT. Amino acids: CASTAGEREKLFF. This sequence joins TRBV19 and TRBJ1-4; perhaps TRBD1 as D (6 bases). The CDR3 contains 13 residues. The germline CDR1 and CDR2 sequences are LNHDA and SQIVND (reference sequence). Trimming took off 9 bases at V and 11 bases at J, with 19 bases between the two ends.

The chain joins TRBV4-1 to TRBJ2-2; 12 bases line up with TRBD2. V trimming: 1 base; J trimming: 4 bases; junction bases outside the gene matches: 16. Germline loops: CDR1 MGHRA, CDR2 YSYEKL. The CDR3 runs to 21 residues. CDR3 region: CASSQGGSSGGAAQGTGELFF. CDR3 DNA: TGCGCCAGCAGCCAAGGAGGGTCTAGCGGGGGGGCGGCTCAGGGCACCGGGGAGCTGTTTTTT.

The V and J genes are TRBV4-2 and TRBJ2-1, with 9 nucleotides matching TRBD2. Germline CDR1 is LGHNA and CDR2 is YNFKEQ. The CDR3 length is 18 residues. The trim removed 0 bases at V and 2 bases at J, leaving 8 bases unmatched. The CDR3 region is CASSQEMGGGGTYNEQFF. In DNA form, the CDR3 reads TGTGCCAGCAGCCAAGAAATGGGCGGGGGGGGTACCTACAATGAGCAGTTCTTC.

The genes are TRBV7-9 and TRBJ1-1; 8 bases line up with TRBD1. CDR1 is SEHNR and CDR2 is FQNEAQ in the germline V gene (reference sequence). The CDR3 length is 16 residues. The ends lost 6 bases at V and 1 base at J; junction bases unmatched: 10. CDR3 loop: CASSNGQGRGNTEAFF. The CDR3 DNA reads TGTGCCAGCAGTAACGGACAGGGCCGAGGGAACACTGAAGCTTTCTTT.

V is TRBV7-9 and J is TRBJ2-5, with TRBD2 identical over 9 bases. In germline, CDR1 is SEHNR, CDR2 FQNEAQ (reference sequence). The CDR3 totals 16 residues. The V segment lost 5 bases and the J segment 1 base; nucleotides outside the gene matches: 8. The CDR3 spells CASSRGLAGAQETQYF. CDR3 sequence (DNA): TGTGCCAGCAGCCGGGGGTTAGCGGGGGCCCAAGAGACCCAGTACTTC. The full variable domain, rest sourced from reference TRBV7-9 and TRBJ2-5, is DTGVSQNPRHKITKRGQNVTFRCDPISEHNRLYWYRQTLGQGPEFLTYFQNEAQLEKSRLLSDRFSAERPKGSFSTLEIQRTEQGDSAMYLCASSRGLAGAQETQYFGPGTRLLVL.

V and J are TRBV1 and TRBJ2-1; the table's D call TRBD2 went unverified against the DNA. TRBV1 is a pseudogene locus. CDR3 length: 17 amino acids. CDR3 protein: CTSSQDGGINSYNEQFF. The DNA of the CDR3 is TGCACCAGCAGCCAAGATGGAGGAATTAACTCCTACAATGAGCAGTTCTTC.

The V call is TRBV19, the J call TRBJ2-5; 9 bases fit TRBD2. The V and J ends lost 0 bases and 6 bases, in that order; junction bases with no gene match: 8. Germline V gene data show CDR1 as LNHDA and CDR2 as SQIVND (reference sequence). This CDR3 region has 16 residues. In nucleotides, the CDR3 is TGTGCCAGTAGTATAGACCCAGCGGGGGGCCGAAAGACCCAGTACTTC. Protein sequence: CASSIDPAGGRKTQYF.

The rearrangement links TRBV6-1 to TRBJ2-4, with 10 bases matching TRBD1. Germline V gene data show CDR1 as MNHNS and CDR2 as SASEGT. The CDR3 length is 20 residues. V lost 4 bases, J lost 0 bases, and 15 bases stayed unmatched. CDR3 residues: CASSAPTRGQGILAKNIQYF. The DNA for the CDR3 is TGTGCCAGCAGTGCCCCGACCAGGGGACAGGGGATCCTAGCCAAAAACATTCAGTACTTC.

The CDR3 loop reads CASRLDTLGDTQYF. The CDR3 region has the DNA TGTGCCAGCAGGCTGGACACCCTCGGAGATACGCAGTATTTT. The chain couples TRBV11-1 to TRBJ2-3; D possibly corresponds to TRBD1 (5 bases). There are 14 residues in the CDR3. CDR1 is SGHAT, CDR2 FQDESV, per germline (reference sequence). Trimming left V 6 bases short and J 5 bases short, with 15 bases between.

This clone was picked up many times. The chain is built from TRBV7-9 and TRBJ1-2, with 7 bases identical to TRBD1. This CDR3 region has 14 residues. Germline CDR1 is SEHNR and CDR2 is FQNEAQ (reference sequence). The trim removed 1 base at V and 3 bases at J, leaving 2 bases unmatched. The CDR3 DNA follows: TGTGCCAGCAGCTTAGGAGGGACAGACTATGGCTACACCTTC. It is translated as CASSLGGTDYGYTF.

The chain links TRBV30 to TRBJ2-7; 10 positions match TRBD2. The V and J ends lost 6 bases and 1 base, in that order; junction bases with no gene match: 3. The CDR3 is made up of 13 amino acids. CDR1 and CDR2 (germline): GTSNPN, SVGIG (reference sequence). The CDR3 DNA is TGTGCCTGTGAGGGACTAGCGTCCTACGAGCAGTACTTC. Translation gives CACEGLASYEQYF.

This chain joins TRBV12-3 or TRBV12-4 and TRBJ2-4; 7 bases are a match to TRBD2. V was pared by 8 bases and J by 4 bases, with 2 bases of the junction left unmatched. The CDR3 sequence is 12 residues long. The CDR3 spells CASGGGKNIQYF. Written as DNA, the CDR3 is TGTGCCAGCGGGGGAGGGAAAAACATTCAGTACTTC.

The chain employs TRBV9 and TRBJ2-7; 7 nucleotides agree with TRBD2. Germline V gives CDR1 SGDLS, CDR2 YYNGEE. This CDR3 region has 15 residues. V dropped 0 bases and J dropped 1; count of bases not matched to a gene: 4. The CDR3 sequence: CASSVGLAASYEQYF. CDR3 DNA sequence: TGTGCCAGCAGCGTAGGGCTAGCGGCTTCCTACGAGCAGTACTTC.

The J gene is TRBJ2-1, the V gene TRBV19; TRBD2 matches 14 bases. V trimming: 7 bases; J trimming: 5 bases; junction bases outside the gene matches: 4. Germline V gene lookup returns CDR1 LNHDA and CDR2 SQIVND (reference sequence). This CDR3 spans 15 amino acids. The CDR3 DNA is TGTGCCAGTATTGGGACTAGCGGGGGAGACAATGAGCAGTTCTTC. Protein: CASIGTSGGDNEQFF.

CDR3 nucleotide sequence: TGTGCCAGCTCACCTCCGGGACAGGGTCGCACCGGGGAGCTGTTTTTT. Its protein product is CASSPPGQGRTGELFF. The chain links TRBV18 to TRBJ2-2; 9 bases are a match to TRBD1. V shed 3 bases and J 4 bases; nucleotides not matched to a gene: 6. The germline CDR1 and CDR2 sequences are KGHSH and LQKENI. There are 16 residues in the CDR3.

The V gene is TRBV5-6, the J gene TRBJ1-3; D is ambiguous. There are 15 residues in the CDR3. Germline loops: CDR1 SGHDT, CDR2 YYEEEE. The germline V and J ends were trimmed by 4 bases and 0 bases, with 11 bases remaining between them. As DNA, the CDR3 is TGTGCCAGCAGCATAATCTTTCCCTCTGGAAACACCATATATTTT. It translates to CASSIIFPSGNTIYF. Full variable domain (rest looked up from reference TRBV5-6 and TRBJ1-3): DAGVTQSPTHLIKTRGQQVTLRCSPKSGHDTVSWYQQALGQGPQFIFQYYEEEERQRGNFPDRFSGHQFPNYSSELNVNALLLGDSALYLCASSIIFPSGNTIYFGEGSWLTVV.

The V call is TRBV7-9, the J call TRBJ1-1, with no clear D. The CDR3 extends over 14 amino acids. Germline loops: CDR1 SEHNR, CDR2 FQNEAQ (reference sequence). The V gene lost 1 base and the J gene lost 0 bases, with 6 bases spanning the gap. The CDR3 nucleotides read TGTGCCAGCAGCTTAGTCTCTATGAACACTGAAGCTTTCTTT. Protein product: CASSLVSMNTEAFF.

The chain has TRBV29-1 and TRBJ2-7, with no clear D. V dropped 4 bases and J dropped 2 bases, with 3 bases sitting between them. There are 10 residues in the CDR3. The germline V gene encodes CDR1 SQVTM and CDR2 ANQGSEA. CDR3 region: CSVGTYEQYF. CDR3 DNA sequence: TGCAGCGTTGGTACCTACGAGCAGTACTTC.

This chain uses TRBV28 with TRBJ1-2, with TRBD1 matching over 9 bases. V was pared by 6 bases and J by 8 bases, with 7 bases of the junction left unmatched. This CDR3 is built from 13 residues. Germline V CDR1 and CDR2: MDHEN, SYDVKM. The CDR3 nucleotides read TGTGCCAGCAGGTCGGGACAGGGAGGAGGCTACACCTTC. It is translated as CASRSGQGGGYTF.

The chain is built from TRBV28 and TRBJ2-7; 7 bases align to TRBD1. Trimming at V came to 8 bases and at J to 0 bases, leaving 10 bases not matched to a gene. Germline assignment: CDR1 MDHEN and CDR2 SYDVKM. This CDR3 is 15 amino acids long. This chain's CDR3 is CASLPRTGFSYEQYF. The DNA for the CDR3 is TGTGCCAGCCTACCTCGGACAGGATTCTCCTACGAGCAGTACTTC.

J is TRBJ1-6 and V is TRBV11-1, with a possible D match to TRBD1 (5 bases). The V gene's germline CDR1 is SGHAT and CDR2 FQDESV (reference sequence). V dropped 5 bases and J dropped 2 bases, with 13 bases sitting between them. CDR3 length: 16 residues. CDR3 region: CASSPTTGTYNSPLHF. In DNA form, the CDR3 reads TGTGCCAGCAGCCCTACCACAGGAACCTATAATTCACCCCTCCACTTT.

The chain links TRBV19 to TRBJ2-1, with a tentative D call TRBD2 (6 bases). The CDR3 covers 14 residues. Trimming stripped 1 base from V and 3 bases from J, with 7 bases between. Germline V lookup: CDR1 LNHDA, CDR2 SQIVND (reference sequence). The CDR3 bases are TGTGCCAGTAGTATAGGGGGGGACTACAATGAGCAGTTCTTC. Its translation: CASSIGGDYNEQFF. The full variable domain, rest sourced from reference TRBV19 and TRBJ2-1, is DGGITQSPKYLFRKEGQNVTLSCEQNLNHDAMYWYRQDPGQGLRLIYYSQIVNDFQKGDIAEGYSVSREKKESFPLTVTSAQKNPTAFYLCASSIGGDYNEQFFGPGTRLTVL.